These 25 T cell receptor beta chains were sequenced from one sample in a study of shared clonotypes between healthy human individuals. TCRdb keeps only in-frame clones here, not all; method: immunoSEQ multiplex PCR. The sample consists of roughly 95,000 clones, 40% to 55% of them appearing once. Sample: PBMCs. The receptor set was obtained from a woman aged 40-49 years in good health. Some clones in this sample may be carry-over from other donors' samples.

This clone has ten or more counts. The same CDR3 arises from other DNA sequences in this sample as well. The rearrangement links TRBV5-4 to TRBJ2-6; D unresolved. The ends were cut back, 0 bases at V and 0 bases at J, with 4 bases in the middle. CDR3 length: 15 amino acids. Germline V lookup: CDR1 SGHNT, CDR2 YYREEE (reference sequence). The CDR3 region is CASSLGPSGANVLTF. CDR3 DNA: TGTGCCAGCAGCTTGGGTCCCTCTGGGGCCAACGTCCTGACTTTC.

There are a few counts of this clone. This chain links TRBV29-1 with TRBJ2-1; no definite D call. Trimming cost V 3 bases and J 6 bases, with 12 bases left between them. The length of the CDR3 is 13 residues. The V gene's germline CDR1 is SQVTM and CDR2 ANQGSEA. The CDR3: CSVEPWEVNEQFF. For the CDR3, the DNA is TGCAGCGTTGAGCCCTGGGAAGTCAATGAGCAGTTCTTC.

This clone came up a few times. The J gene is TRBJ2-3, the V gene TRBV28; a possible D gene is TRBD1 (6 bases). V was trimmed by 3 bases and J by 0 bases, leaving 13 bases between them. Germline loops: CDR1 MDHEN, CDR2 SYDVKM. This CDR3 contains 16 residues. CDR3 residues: CASSFWGRTSTDTQYF. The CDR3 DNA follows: TGTGCCAGCAGTTTTTGGGGGCGGACAAGCACAGATACGCAGTATTTT.

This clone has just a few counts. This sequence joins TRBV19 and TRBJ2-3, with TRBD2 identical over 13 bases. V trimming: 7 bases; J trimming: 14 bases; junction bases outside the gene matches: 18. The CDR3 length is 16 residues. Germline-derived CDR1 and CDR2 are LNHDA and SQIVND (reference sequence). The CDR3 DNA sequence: TGTGCCAGTACCCCTTCACTAGCGGGAGGGCCAGGGGTTCGGTATTTT. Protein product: CASTPSLAGGPGVRYF.

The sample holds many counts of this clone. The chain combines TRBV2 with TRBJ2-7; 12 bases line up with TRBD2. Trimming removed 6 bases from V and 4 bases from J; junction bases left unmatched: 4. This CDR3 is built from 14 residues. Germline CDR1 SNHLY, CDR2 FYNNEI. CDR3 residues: CASSWTSGTYEQYF. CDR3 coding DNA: TGTGCCAGCAGCTGGACTAGCGGGACTTACGAGCAGTACTTC.

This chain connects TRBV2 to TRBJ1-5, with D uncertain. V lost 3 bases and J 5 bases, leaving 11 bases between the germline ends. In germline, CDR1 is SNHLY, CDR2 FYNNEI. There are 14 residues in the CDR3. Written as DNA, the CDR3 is TGTGCCAGCAGTGATTGGCCCCGAGATCAGCCCCAGCATTTT. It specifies CASSDWPRDQPQHF.

The CDR3 sequence is CASSHGDGTEAFF. The CDR3 nucleotides read TGCGCCAGCAGCCACGGAGACGGCACTGAAGCTTTCTTT. The rearrangement joins TRBV5-1 to TRBJ1-1; D remains unclear. V was clipped by 4 bases and J by 4 bases, with 11 bases between them. Germline values: CDR1 SGHRS, CDR2 YFSETQ. CDR3 length: 13 amino acids.

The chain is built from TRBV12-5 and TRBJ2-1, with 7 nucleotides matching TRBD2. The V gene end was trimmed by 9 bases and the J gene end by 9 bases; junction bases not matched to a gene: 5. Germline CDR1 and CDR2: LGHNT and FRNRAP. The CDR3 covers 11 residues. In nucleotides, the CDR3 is TGTGCTAGCTCGGGGGGTGGTGAGCAGTTCTTC. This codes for CASSGGGEQFF.

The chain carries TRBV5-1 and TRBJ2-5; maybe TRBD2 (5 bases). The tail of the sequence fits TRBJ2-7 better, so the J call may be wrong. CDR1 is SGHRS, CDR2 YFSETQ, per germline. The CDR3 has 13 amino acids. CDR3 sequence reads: CASSFGDSYEQYF. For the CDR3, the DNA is TGCGCCAGCAGCTTCGGGGACTCCTACGAGCAGTACTTC.

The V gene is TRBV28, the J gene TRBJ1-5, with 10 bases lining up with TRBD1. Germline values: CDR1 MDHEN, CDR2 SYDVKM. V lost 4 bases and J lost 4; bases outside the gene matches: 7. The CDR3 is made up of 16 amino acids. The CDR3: CASSSIRDRGNQPQHF. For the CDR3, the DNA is TGTGCCAGCAGTTCGATCAGGGACAGGGGTAATCAGCCCCAGCATTTT.

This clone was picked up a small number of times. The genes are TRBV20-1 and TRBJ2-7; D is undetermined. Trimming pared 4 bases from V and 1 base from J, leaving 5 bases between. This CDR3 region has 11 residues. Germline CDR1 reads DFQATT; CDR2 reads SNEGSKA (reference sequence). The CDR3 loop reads CSATSSYEQYF. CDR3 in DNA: TGCAGTGCTACATCGTCCTACGAGCAGTACTTC.

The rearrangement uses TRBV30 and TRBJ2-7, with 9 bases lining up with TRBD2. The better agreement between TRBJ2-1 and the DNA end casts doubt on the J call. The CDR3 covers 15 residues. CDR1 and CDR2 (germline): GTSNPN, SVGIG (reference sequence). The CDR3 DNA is TGTGCCTGGAGTCGGGGGCTAGCGGGATACAATGAGCAGTTCTTC. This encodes CAWSRGLAGYNEQFF.

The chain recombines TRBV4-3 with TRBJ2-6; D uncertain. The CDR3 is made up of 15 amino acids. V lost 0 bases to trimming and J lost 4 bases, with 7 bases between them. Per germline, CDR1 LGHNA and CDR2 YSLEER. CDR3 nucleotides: TGCGCCAGCAGCCAAGATTACCGGGGGGCCAACGTCCTGACTTTC. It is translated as CASSQDYRGANVLTF.

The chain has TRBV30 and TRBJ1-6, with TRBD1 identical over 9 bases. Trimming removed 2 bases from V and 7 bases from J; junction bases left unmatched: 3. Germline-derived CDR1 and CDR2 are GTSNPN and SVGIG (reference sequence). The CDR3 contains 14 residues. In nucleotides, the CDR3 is TGTGCCTGGAGTAAGGGGACAGGGAATTCACCCCTCCACTTT. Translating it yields CAWSKGTGNSPLHF.

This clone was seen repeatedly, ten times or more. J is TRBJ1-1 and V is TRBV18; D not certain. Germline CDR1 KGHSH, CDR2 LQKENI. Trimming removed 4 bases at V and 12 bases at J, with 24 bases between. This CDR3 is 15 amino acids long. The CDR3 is CASSLPLAGRLETFF. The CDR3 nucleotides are TGTGCCAGCTCACTACCGTTGGCTGGCAGACTTGAGACTTTCTTT.

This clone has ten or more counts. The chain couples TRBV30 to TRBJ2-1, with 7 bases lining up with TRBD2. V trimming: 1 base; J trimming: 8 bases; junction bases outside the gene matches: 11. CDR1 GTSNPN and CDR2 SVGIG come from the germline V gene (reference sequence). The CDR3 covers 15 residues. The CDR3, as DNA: TGTGCCTGGAGTGCCCAATTGACACGGGGGGATGAGCAGTTCTTC. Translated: CAWSAQLTRGDEQFF.

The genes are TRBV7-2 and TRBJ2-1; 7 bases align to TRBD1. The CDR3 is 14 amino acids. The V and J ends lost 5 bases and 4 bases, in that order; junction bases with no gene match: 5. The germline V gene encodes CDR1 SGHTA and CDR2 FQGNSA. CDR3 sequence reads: CASSPGQPYNEQFF. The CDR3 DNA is TGTGCCAGCAGCCCGGGACAGCCATACAATGAGCAGTTCTTC.

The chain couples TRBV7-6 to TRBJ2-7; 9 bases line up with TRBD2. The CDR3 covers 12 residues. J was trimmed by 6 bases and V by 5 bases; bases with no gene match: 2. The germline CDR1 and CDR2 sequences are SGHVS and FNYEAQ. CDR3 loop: CASSPSGTEQYF. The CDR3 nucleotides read TGTGCCAGCAGCCCTAGCGGGACCGAGCAGTACTTC.

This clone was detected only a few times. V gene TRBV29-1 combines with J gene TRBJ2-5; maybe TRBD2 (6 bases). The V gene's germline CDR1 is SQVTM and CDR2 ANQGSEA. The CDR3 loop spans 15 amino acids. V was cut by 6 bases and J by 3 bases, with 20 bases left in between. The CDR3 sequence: CSVAERWREEETQYF. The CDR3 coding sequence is TGCAGCGTAGCAGAAAGGTGGAGGGAGGAAGAGACCCAGTACTTC.

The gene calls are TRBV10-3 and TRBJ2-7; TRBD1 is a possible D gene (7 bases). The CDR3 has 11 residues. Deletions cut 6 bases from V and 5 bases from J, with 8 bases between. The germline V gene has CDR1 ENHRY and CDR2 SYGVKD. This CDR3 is CAISRGDEQYF. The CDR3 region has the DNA TGTGCCATCAGCAGGGGGGACGAGCAGTACTTC.

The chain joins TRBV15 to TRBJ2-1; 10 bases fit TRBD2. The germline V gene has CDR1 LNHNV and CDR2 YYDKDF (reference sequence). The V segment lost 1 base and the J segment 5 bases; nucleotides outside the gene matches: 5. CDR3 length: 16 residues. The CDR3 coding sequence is TGTGCCACCAGCAGAGCCGGGACTAGCGTGGACAATGAGCAGTTCTTC. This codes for CATSRAGTSVDNEQFF.

CDR3 DNA: TGTGCCAGCAGCTTGGAAGGCGGGAGTTCTGGGGCCAACGTCCTGACTTTC. Its translation: CASSLEGGSSGANVLTF. The chain employs TRBV5-8 and TRBJ2-6; 7 positions agree with TRBD2. Losses at the gene ends were 0 bases for V and 1 base for J; bases not matched to a gene: 4. This CDR3 is built from 17 residues. Germline values: CDR1 SGHTS, CDR2 YDEGEE.

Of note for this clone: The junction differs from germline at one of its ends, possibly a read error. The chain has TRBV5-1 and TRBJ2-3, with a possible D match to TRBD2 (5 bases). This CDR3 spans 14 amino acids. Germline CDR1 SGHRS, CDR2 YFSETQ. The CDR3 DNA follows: TGCGCCAGCAACTTGGTCGGGGTACAAGATACGCAGTATTTT. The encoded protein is CASNLVGVQDTQYF.

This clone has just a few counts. In DNA, the CDR3 is TGCGCCAGCAGCCAAGATGGGGTACTCAATGAGCAGTTCTTC. This translates into CASSQDGVLNEQFF. The chain has TRBV4-1 and TRBJ2-1; the D is unclear. The CDR3 is made up of 14 amino acids. Trimming took 0 bases from V and 6 from J, leaving 9 bases between them. Per the germline V gene, CDR1 is MGHRA and CDR2 is YSYEKL.

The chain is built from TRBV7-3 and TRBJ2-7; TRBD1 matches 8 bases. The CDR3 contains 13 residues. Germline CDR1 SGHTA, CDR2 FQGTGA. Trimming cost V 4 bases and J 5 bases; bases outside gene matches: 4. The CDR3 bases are TGTGCCAGCAGCTCTAGGACAGGGAACGAGCAGTACTTC. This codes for CASSSRTGNEQYF. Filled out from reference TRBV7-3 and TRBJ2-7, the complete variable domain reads GAGVSQTPSNKVTEKGKYVELRCDPISGHTALYWYRQSLGQGPEFLIYFQGTGAADDSGLPNDRFFAVRPEGSVSTLKIQRTERGDSAVYLCASSSRTGNEQYFGPGTRLTVT.